This passage covers 15 T cell receptor beta chains from one sample sequenced in a study of blood T cell repertoires in COVID-19. Assay: immunoSEQ multiplex PCR; the TCRdb copy retains only in-frame clones and omits some. The sample lists around 150,000 clones; 87% were seen once. Sequenced input: peripheral blood. The receptor source for this set is a man aged 45 to 65 with active COVID-19.

V is TRBV6-2 or TRBV6-3 and J is TRBJ2-5, with TRBD2 matching 7 bases. The CDR3 is 14 amino acids. Germline trimming cut 3 bases from V and 2 bases from J; bases unmatched to any gene: 3. CDR1 and CDR2 from the germline V gene are MNHEY and SVGEGT. Written as DNA, the CDR3 is TGTGCCAGCAGTTATACGGGGGGACAAGAGACCCAGTACTTC. Amino acid sequence: CASSYTGGQETQYF.

This clone is a singleton in its sample. This CDR3 reads CASSLQGANQPQHF. The DNA of the CDR3 is TGTGCCAGCAGCTTACAGGGGGCCAATCAGCCCCAGCATTTT. The rearrangement uses TRBV7-2 and TRBJ1-5, with 8 bases identical to TRBD1. Germline loops: CDR1 SGHTA, CDR2 FQGNSA. Germline trimming cut 2 bases from V and 3 bases from J; bases unmatched to any gene: 0. The CDR3 covers 14 residues.

V gene TRBV9 combines with J gene TRBJ2-1; 10 bases are shared with TRBD2. The germline V gene encodes CDR1 SGDLS and CDR2 YYNGEE. V trimming: 1 base; J trimming: 1 base; junction bases outside the gene matches: 14. CDR3 size: 20 residues. The CDR3 nucleotides are TGTGCCAGCAGCGTAAAAGGTCTTAGCGGGGGGCAAGGATCCTACAATGAGCAGTTCTTC. Protein sequence: CASSVKGLSGGQGSYNEQFF. The full variable domain, rest sourced from reference TRBV9 and TRBJ2-1, is DSGVTQTPKHLITATGQRVTLRCSPRSGDLSVYWYQQSLDQGLQFLIQYYNGEERAKGNILERFSAQQFPDLHSELNLSSLELGDSALYFCASSVKGLSGGQGSYNEQFFGPGTRLTVL.

This clone was seen once. The chain recombines TRBV3-1 (or the pseudogene TRBV3-2) with TRBJ2-3; 7 bases fit TRBD1. V was clipped by 4 bases and J by 3 bases; unmatched bases: 4. Germline assignment: CDR1 LGHDT and CDR2 YNNKEL (reference sequence). This CDR3 has 14 amino acids. The CDR3 loop is CASSLGGPTDTQYF. The CDR3 nucleotides read TGTGCCAGCAGCCTAGGGGGCCCGACAGATACGCAGTATTTT.

The chain uses TRBV5-1 and TRBJ2-7; possible D gene TRBD2, 6 bases. This CDR3 comprises 15 residues. The V end was cut by 2 bases, the J end by 5 bases, with 17 bases between. Germline CDR1 reads SGHRS; CDR2 reads YFSETQ. The CDR3 DNA reads as TGCGCCAGCAGCTTCGAAGATCGGGGGTTGGACGAGCAGTACTTC. It yields the protein CASSFEDRGLDEQYF. Together with reference TRBV5-1 and TRBJ2-7, the CDR3 gives the full variable domain: KAGVTQTPRYLIKTRGQQVTLSCSPISGHRSVSWYQQTPGQGLQFLFEYFSETQRNKGNFPGRFSGRQFSNSRSEMNVSTLELGDSALYLCASSFEDRGLDEQYFGPGTRLTVT.

This chain connects TRBV19 to TRBJ2-1; 9 bases match TRBD2. The length of the CDR3 is 18 residues. After removal of 6 bases from V and 2 bases from J, the junction contained 14 bases not matched to a gene. CDR1 is LNHDA and CDR2 is SQIVND in the germline V gene (reference sequence). As DNA, the CDR3 is TGTGCCAGTAGGGCCCCCAGGTCAGCGGGGGGACCCTACAATGAGCAGTTCTTC. Translation gives CASRAPRSAGGPYNEQFF.

This chain connects TRBV9 to TRBJ1-3; D gene unclear. Germline CDR1 reads SGDLS; CDR2 reads YYNGEE. CDR3 length equals 14 residues. Deletions cut 4 bases from V and 3 bases from J, with 11 bases between. Here the CDR3 DNA reads TGTGCCAGCAGCCCCCAACCGGGTGGAAACACCATATATTTT. Protein sequence: CASSPQPGGNTIYF.

The V gene is TRBV7-2, the J gene TRBJ1-4, with 7 bases matching TRBD1. The CDR3 covers 13 residues. The J segment lost 7 bases and the V segment lost 4 bases, leaving 3 bases of the junction unmatched. CDR1 is SGHTA and CDR2 is FQGNSA in the germline V gene. The CDR3 protein is CASSSGGSEKLFF. In DNA form, the CDR3 reads TGTGCCAGCAGCTCAGGGGGAAGTGAAAAACTGTTTTTT.

The rearrangement uses TRBV4-1 and TRBJ2-4; the match to TRBD1 covers 8 bases. The CDR3 loop spans 19 amino acids. The germline gives CDR1 MGHRA, CDR2 YSYEKL. J lost 3 bases, V lost 0 bases, and 13 bases had no gene match. This CDR3 is CASSQEGAGGDPIKNIQYF. Here the CDR3 DNA reads TGCGCCAGCAGCCAAGAGGGCGCAGGGGGCGACCCTATCAAAAACATTCAGTACTTC.

The gene calls are TRBV5-1 and TRBJ2-7, with 11 bases identical to TRBD2. J gave up 4 bases and V 4 bases, and 10 bases lay outside the gene matches. Per germline, CDR1 SGHRS and CDR2 YFSETQ. The CDR3 extends over 16 amino acids. DNA of the CDR3: TGCGCCAGCAGCATTCGCTCCGGGACTAGCGGTTACGAGCAGTACTTC. Residues: CASSIRSGTSGYEQYF.

The rearrangement joins TRBV15 to TRBJ2-2; the match to TRBD1 covers 8 bases. The CDR3 spans 13 residues. Germline CDR1 LNHNV, CDR2 YYDKDF (reference sequence). V was pared by 5 bases and J by 10 bases, with 6 bases of the junction left unmatched. The CDR3 DNA reads TGTGCCACCAGCCCGGACAGGGTCGTGGAGCTGTTTTTT. It specifies CATSPDRVVELFF. Full variable domain (remainder filled in from reference TRBV15 and TRBJ2-2): DAMVIQNPRYQVTQFGKPVTLSCSQTLNHNVMYWYQQKSSQAPKLLFHYYDKDFNNEADTPDNFQSRRPNTSFCFLDIRSPGLGDTAMYLCATSPDRVVELFFGEGSRLTVL.

The chain is built from TRBV13 and TRBJ2-5; 9 positions match TRBD1. CDR1 and CDR2 from the germline V gene are PRHDT and FYEKMQ (reference sequence). The CDR3 contains 16 residues. J gave up 4 bases and V 5 bases, and 11 bases lay outside the gene matches. In nucleotides, the CDR3 is TGTGCCAGCAGCCCGACCGGGACAGGGAGGGGAGAGACCCAGTACTTC. Translation gives CASSPTGTGRGETQYF.

The chain employs TRBV5-6 and TRBJ1-6; tentatively, D is TRBD1 (5 bases). CDR1 is SGHDT and CDR2 is YYEEEE in the germline V gene. Trimming took 4 bases from V and 8 from J, leaving 16 bases between them. CDR3 length: 15 amino acids. This chain's CDR3 is CASSPDSAGDSPLHF. In DNA form, the CDR3 reads TGTGCCAGCAGCCCAGACAGTGCCGGAGATTCACCCCTCCACTTT.

This sequence joins TRBV7-9 and TRBJ1-4, with 8 bases fitting TRBD1. J gave up 4 bases and V 7 bases, and 5 bases lay outside the gene matches. CDR3 length: 14 amino acids. Germline values: CDR1 SEHNR, CDR2 FQNEAQ (reference sequence). CDR3 DNA: TGTGCCAGCAAGGAGGGACAGGTTAATGAAAAACTGTTTTTT. Amino acids: CASKEGQVNEKLFF.

The chain recombines TRBV30 with TRBJ2-1, with D possibly being TRBD2 (5 bases). Germline CDR1 is GTSNPN and CDR2 is SVGIG (reference sequence). Trimming stripped 3 bases from V and 7 bases from J, with 25 bases between. The CDR3 extends over 17 amino acids. CDR3 sequence: CAWSAKLSAGLGNEQFF. The DNA for the CDR3 is TGTGCCTGGAGCGCAAAGCTCTCGGCGGGCCTAGGGAATGAGCAGTTCTTC. Based on the CDR3 plus reference TRBV30 and TRBJ2-1, the full variable domain is SQTIHQWPATLVQPVGSPLSLECTVEGTSNPNLYWYRQAAGRGLQLLFYSVGIGQISSEVPQNLSASRPQDRQFILSSKKLLLSDSGFYLCAWSAKLSAGLGNEQFFGPGTRLTVL.